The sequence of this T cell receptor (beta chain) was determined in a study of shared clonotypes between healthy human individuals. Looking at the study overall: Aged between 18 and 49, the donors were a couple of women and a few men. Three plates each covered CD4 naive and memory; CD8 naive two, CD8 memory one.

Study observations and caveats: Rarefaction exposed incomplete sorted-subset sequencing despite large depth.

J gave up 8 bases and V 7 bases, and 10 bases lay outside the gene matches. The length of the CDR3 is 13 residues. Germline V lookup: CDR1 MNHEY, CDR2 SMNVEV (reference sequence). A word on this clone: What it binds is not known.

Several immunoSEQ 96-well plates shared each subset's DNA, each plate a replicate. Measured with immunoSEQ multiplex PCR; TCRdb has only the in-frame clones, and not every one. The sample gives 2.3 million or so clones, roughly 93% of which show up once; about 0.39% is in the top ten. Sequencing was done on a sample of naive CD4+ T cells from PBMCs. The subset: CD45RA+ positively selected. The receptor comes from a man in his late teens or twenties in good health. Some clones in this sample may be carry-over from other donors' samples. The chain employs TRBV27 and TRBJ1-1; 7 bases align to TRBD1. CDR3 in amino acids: CASTGSTGMEAFF. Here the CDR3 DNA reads TGTGCCAGCACCGGCTCGACAGGGATGGAAGCTTTCTTT.